Below, 7 T cell receptor beta chains from the same sample are listed, as sequenced in a study of cytomegalovirus exposure and HLA in healthy donors. The PCR had 60 Vbeta and 13 Jbeta primers. Only in-frame clones appear in the TCRdb table, and some are missing; sequencing was by immunoSEQ multiplex PCR. The sample has some 200,000 clones, 60% to 85% seen once. Material: PBMCs. These receptors came from a man aged 40-50 years in good health and CMV-seronegative.

The V gene is TRBV30, the J gene TRBJ1-5, with D possibly TRBD1 on 6 matching bases. This CDR3 spans 14 amino acids. In germline, CDR1 is GTSNPN, CDR2 SVGIG (reference sequence). Trimming left V 0 bases short and J 5 bases short, with 11 bases between. The CDR3 loop reads CAWSVKQGDQPQHF. CDR3 DNA: TGTGCCTGGAGTGTAAAACAGGGCGATCAGCCCCAGCATTTT.

The CDR3 DNA reads TGTGCCAGCAGCCCTCTGGGGCTAGCGGGGAGAGATACGCAGTATTTT. This gives the protein CASSPLGLAGRDTQYF. The chain combines TRBV7-8 with TRBJ2-3; 9 bases map to TRBD2. Germline lookup yields CDR1 SGHVS and CDR2 FQNEAQ. The CDR3 has 16 amino acids. V dropped 5 bases and J dropped 5; count of bases not matched to a gene: 11.

The V call is TRBV7-9, the J call TRBJ1-1, with 7 bases matching TRBD1. The germline V gene has CDR1 SEHNR and CDR2 FQNEAQ (reference sequence). Unmatched junction bases numbered 2, after V lost 1 base and J lost 3 bases. CDR3 length equals 14 residues. As DNA, the CDR3 is TGTGCCAGCAGCTTAGGGACAGGTTACACTGAAGCTTTCTTT. Its translation is CASSLGTGYTEAFF.

J is TRBJ2-3 and V is TRBV30; D is uncertain. CDR3 length equals 11 residues. Trimming removed 4 bases at V and 8 bases at J, with 10 bases between. Germline CDR1 reads GTSNPN; CDR2 reads SVGIG (reference sequence). In DNA, the CDR3 is TGTGCCTGGATGGGTCCGGGTACGCAGTATTTT. Protein: CAWMGPGTQYF. Variable domain in full (rest from reference TRBV30 and TRBJ2-3): SQTIHQWPATLVQPVGSPLSLECTVEGTSNPNLYWYRQAAGRGLQLLFYSVGIGQISSEVPQNLSASRPQDRQFILSSKKLLLSDSGFYLCAWMGPGTQYFGPGTRLTVL.

The V call is TRBV15, the J call TRBJ2-1, with D possibly matching TRBD1 (6 bases). Trimming took 3 bases from V and 2 from J, leaving 17 bases between them. Germline assignment: CDR1 LNHNV and CDR2 YYDKDF (reference sequence). The CDR3 has 17 amino acids. CDR3 in amino acids: CATSRVTGSFPYNEQFF. The CDR3 nucleotides read TGTGCCACCAGCAGGGTTACAGGGAGCTTCCCCTACAATGAGCAGTTCTTC.

A few counts support this clone. A junction end diverges from the germline sequence, so it may reflect a read error. This chain connects TRBV5-4 to TRBJ2-6; 9 bases align to TRBD1. The CDR3 sequence is 16 residues long. Germline lookup yields CDR1 SGHNT and CDR2 YYREEE (reference sequence). CDR3 amino acids: CASSQGTGSGANVLTF. The CDR3 DNA reads as TGCGCCAGCAGCCAAGGGACAGGGTCTGGGGCCAACGTCCTGACTTTC.

J is TRBJ2-2 and V is TRBV5-4; 8 bases line up with TRBD1. The V and J ends lost 5 bases and 5 bases, in that order; junction bases with no gene match: 5. The CDR3 totals 14 residues. Germline CDR1 reads SGHNT; CDR2 reads YYREEE (reference sequence). The CDR3 region is CASRRTGRTGELFF. The CDR3 coding sequence is TGTGCCAGCAGACGGACAGGGAGGACCGGGGAGCTGTTTTTT.